A selection of T cell receptor beta chains follows, all from one sample in a study of identical twins. Each CDR3 protein is one row after TCRdb ran MiXCR on the 5' RACE reads. The sample has about 280,000 distinct CDR3 sequences, 6.5% to 9.5% seen once. These data also formed part of another study, on yellow fever vaccine responses in identical twins.

The sequencing input was memory (CD45RO+) T cells sorted from blood. These receptors were taken from a woman between 18 and 29 years old in good health. Both conserved end residues are part of each CDR3. The order of the fields is V gene, CDR3 protein.

>TRBV12-3/TRBV12-4
CASSLSREKLFF
>TRBV6-1
CASSEGLAGALAHRYEQFF
>TRBV19
CASSIEGPADGYTF
>TRBV29-1
CSVPRGTGNTEAFF
>TRBV12-3/TRBV12-4
CASTLRSVGGRNKDTQYF
>TRBV12-3/TRBV12-4
CASSPGGSRLSGYGYTF
>TRBV5-1
CASSLVQDPWKFF
>TRBV29-1
CSVAEQTQYF
>TRBV10-1
CASSVDRVNTEAFF
>TRBV5-1
CASSLRQGGINYEQYF
>TRBV7-9
CASSLDGQGYNSPLHF
>TRBV15
CATSRGLADTDTQYF
>TRBV6-1
CASSGTVDTGELFF
>TRBV10-3
CAISELGSGSPLHF
>TRBV7-2
CASSLGAGPAYEQDF
>TRBV5-8
CAIRPGTNNEQFF
>TRBV20-1
CSAIGLGDTQYF
>TRBV5-1
CASSVGQSSGANVLTF
>TRBV3-1
CASSQGRMDTQYF
>TRBV11-2
CASSLERQPIRGETQYF
>TRBV11-2
CASSLTGQAWKYF
>TRBV7-9
CASSLDIPQVEQYF
>TRBV28
CASTLEGVSGANVLTF
>TRBV20-1
CSAPGASTDTQYF
>TRBV20-1
CSARGGLADQPQHF
>TRBV6-1
CASKPGQSQPQHF
>TRBV28
CASSVRAGNSNEQFF
>TRBV6-5
CASSYSAGSPQPQHF
>TRBV12-5
CASGSSSPIGLAGGPGTGELFF
>TRBV5-4
CASGVPDTQYF
>TRBV19
CASSQGTSGAETQYF
>TRBV11-2
CASSPSGRLANYGYTF
>TRBV18
CASTQIQKQETQYF
>TRBV4-1
CASSQEGWTNEKLFF
>TRBV7-9
CASSYEMNTEAFF